A single sample is the source of the 26 T cell receptor beta chains below, sequenced in a study of cytomegalovirus exposure and HLA in healthy donors. This PCR relied on a set of 60 Vbeta primers and 13 Jbeta primers. TCRdb keeps only in-frame clones here, not all; method: immunoSEQ multiplex PCR. The data contain some 170,000 clones, roughly 80% of them singletons. Specimen: PBMCs. The origin of the receptors is a woman in her twenties or thirties in good health and CMV-seropositive.

V usage is TRBV7-9 and J usage is TRBJ1-1, with D perhaps TRBD1 (6 bases). Germline V gene lookup returns CDR1 SEHNR and CDR2 FQNEAQ (reference sequence). The CDR3 is 13 residues long. Trimming took 5 bases from V and 7 from J, leaving 14 bases between them. As DNA, the CDR3 is TGTGCCAGCAGCACACAGGGAGTCAATGAAGCTTTCTTT. It encodes CASSTQGVNEAFF.

The V gene is TRBV29-1, the J gene TRBJ1-2; D is uncertain. The germline V and J ends were trimmed by 0 bases and 3 bases, with 11 bases remaining between them. The germline gives CDR1 SQVTM, CDR2 ANQGSEA. The CDR3 is 14 residues long. In nucleotides, the CDR3 is TGCAGCGTTGAAGACCCTGGCGGGGACTATGGCTACACCTTC. It specifies CSVEDPGGDYGYTF.

The chain recombines TRBV19 with TRBJ2-5; possible D gene TRBD2, 5 bases. The CDR3 loop spans 13 amino acids. The germline V gene encodes CDR1 LNHDA and CDR2 SQIVND (reference sequence). The germline V and J ends were trimmed by 5 bases and 1 base, with 8 bases remaining between them. The CDR3, as DNA: TGTGCCAGTAGTTCGGGATTCCAAGAGACCCAGTACTTC. It is translated as CASSSGFQETQYF.

The chain couples TRBV9 to TRBJ2-7; 7 nucleotides agree with TRBD1. There are 18 residues in the CDR3. Germline V gene lookup returns CDR1 SGDLS and CDR2 YYNGEE. After removal of 4 bases from V and 2 bases from J, the junction contained 18 bases not matched to a gene. The CDR3 coding sequence is TGTGCCAGCAGCCCCGACCCTACTGACAGGGACGGAACCTACGAGCAGTACTTC. Amino acid sequence: CASSPDPTDRDGTYEQYF.

V is TRBV7-9 and J is TRBJ2-2; 7 bases line up with TRBD1. Looked up from germline, CDR1 is SEHNR and CDR2 is FQNEAQ (reference sequence). This CDR3 has 14 residues. Trimming at V came to 5 bases and at J to 5 bases, leaving 5 bases not matched to a gene. The CDR3 protein is CASSLTGRTGELFF. CDR3 bases: TGTGCCAGCAGCCTGACAGGGCGGACCGGGGAGCTGTTTTTT.

A note on this clone: The same CDR3 also results from other DNA sequences found in this sample. V is TRBV5-1 and J is TRBJ2-5; 10 positions agree with TRBD2. V lost 0 bases to trimming and J lost 2 bases; unmatched junction nucleotides: 4. Germline loops: CDR1 SGHRS, CDR2 YFSETQ. The CDR3 consists of 16 residues. The CDR3 bases are TGCGCCAGCAGCTTGGCCCCAGCGGGGGGGCAAGAGACCCAGTACTTC. Translation: CASSLAPAGGQETQYF.

J is TRBJ2-7 and V is TRBV5-4; weak D call: TRBD1 (7 bases). From germline, CDR1 is SGHNT and CDR2 YYREEE (reference sequence). This CDR3 has 15 residues. Trimming removed 1 base at V and 1 base at J, with 12 bases between. In nucleotides, the CDR3 is TGTGCCAGCAGCTTGCCAGGGGGGACGTCCTACGAGCAGTACTTC. Protein: CASSLPGGTSYEQYF.

This clone was seen only once. The DNA of the CDR3 is TGTGCCAGCAGCCCGTGGGGGGGGGTGAATCAGCCCCAGCATTTT. Its translation is CASSPWGGVNQPQHF. This chain uses TRBV5-6 with TRBJ1-5, with D possibly matching TRBD1 (5 bases). Trimming took off 4 bases at V and 4 bases at J, with 15 bases between the two ends. The germline V gene encodes CDR1 SGHDT and CDR2 YYEEEE. This CDR3 comprises 15 residues.

This clone was counted between two and nine times. The gene calls are TRBV5-4 and TRBJ2-1; D possibly corresponds to TRBD2 (6 bases). V was cut by 0 bases and J by 0 bases, with 10 bases left in between. Germline V gives CDR1 SGHNT, CDR2 YYREEE (reference sequence). The CDR3 extends over 16 amino acids. The CDR3 spells CASSLGGASSYNEQFF. CDR3 nucleotides: TGTGCCAGCAGCTTGGGCGGGGCGAGCTCCTACAATGAGCAGTTCTTC.

The rearrangement links TRBV7-9 to TRBJ1-1, with D perhaps TRBD1 (5 bases). V lost 2 bases, J lost 3 bases, and 13 bases lay in between. The germline gives CDR1 SEHNR, CDR2 FQNEAQ (reference sequence). CDR3 length equals 15 residues. The CDR3 here is CASSLWGGEDTEAFF. The CDR3 nucleotides read TGTGCCAGCAGCTTATGGGGGGGAGAGGACACTGAAGCTTTCTTT.

This clone was counted a single time. The chain recombines TRBV6-5 with TRBJ2-3; 12 positions agree with TRBD2. From germline, CDR1 is MNHEY and CDR2 SVGAGI. With V trimmed by 5 bases and J by 7 bases, 4 bases remained unmatched. This CDR3 comprises 14 residues. The CDR3 bases are TGTGCCAGCAGTCCTAGCGGGGGGGCCAATACGCAGTATTTT. It specifies CASSPSGGANTQYF.

The chain links TRBV2 to TRBJ1-2; 8 bases match TRBD1. The CDR3 has 14 amino acids. Trimming cost V 5 bases and J 1 base; bases outside gene matches: 3. The germline V gene encodes CDR1 SNHLY and CDR2 FYNNEI. CDR3 in amino acids: CASSPDRDNYGYTF. The CDR3 DNA follows: TGTGCCAGCAGTCCGGACAGGGATAACTATGGCTACACCTTC.

The rearrangement uses TRBV18 and TRBJ2-1; TRBD2 aligns across 13 bases. Germline lookup yields CDR1 KGHSH and CDR2 LQKENI. This CDR3 is built from 15 residues. Trimming cost V 6 bases and J 7 bases; bases outside gene matches: 6. The CDR3 DNA sequence: TGTGCCAGCTCCCGAGGACTAGCGGGGGATAATGAGCAGTTCTTC. Its protein product is CASSRGLAGDNEQFF.

This chain links TRBV5-1 with TRBJ1-4; D is ambiguous. The CDR3 is made up of 14 amino acids. Germline values: CDR1 SGHRS, CDR2 YFSETQ. V shed 5 bases and J shed 7 bases, with 15 bases lying between them. CDR3 sequence: CASRRTEGGEKLFF. CDR3 sequence (DNA): TGCGCCAGCAGACGGACGGAGGGTGGTGAAAAACTGTTTTTT.

CDR3 sequence reads: CASSLGGQNEQFF. The CDR3 DNA reads TGTGCCAGCAGCTTGGGGGGACAAAATGAGCAGTTCTTC. This chain joins TRBV5-4 and TRBJ2-1, with D maybe TRBD1 (6 bases). Per germline, CDR1 SGHNT and CDR2 YYREEE (reference sequence). The CDR3 contains 13 residues. V gave up 0 bases and J gave up 7 bases, with 8 bases separating them.

The V and J genes are TRBV5-5 and TRBJ2-7; 10 positions agree with TRBD1. Per germline, CDR1 SGHKS and CDR2 YYEKEE (reference sequence). The CDR3 runs 17 residues. V lost 1 base, J lost 4 bases, and 11 bases stayed unmatched. CDR3 in DNA: TGTGCCAGCAGCTTGAGGTTCGGGGGACAGGGGATTTACGAGCAGTACTTC. Protein sequence: CASSLRFGGQGIYEQYF.

Points on this clone: Germline and junction disagree at one end, which may indicate a read error. The chain couples TRBV19 to TRBJ1-1; D uncertain. The CDR3 runs to 15 residues. Germline CDR1 LNHDA, CDR2 SQIVND (reference sequence). CDR3: CASSITPNMNAEAFF. The DNA of the CDR3 is TGTGCCAGTAGTATAACCCCGAACATGAACGCTGAAGCTTTCTTT.

The chain couples TRBV27 to TRBJ2-7, with D tentatively TRBD2 (6 bases). The V gene's germline CDR1 is MNHEY and CDR2 SMNVEV (reference sequence). V lost 5 bases, J lost 2 bases, and 13 bases lay in between. The length of the CDR3 is 14 residues. CDR3 bases: TGTGCCAGCAGTACACTAGCCTCAACCTACGAGCAGTACTTC. Protein: CASSTLASTYEQYF.

This clone was recorded once. The CDR3 loop is CASSYLGVRATNEKLFF. The CDR3, as DNA: TGTGCCAGCAGCTACCTCGGAGTACGCGCAACTAATGAAAAACTGTTTTTT. The chain combines TRBV11-2 with TRBJ1-4; the D is unclear. Germline CDR1 and CDR2: SGHAT and FQNNGV. V shed 4 bases and J shed 0 bases, with 15 bases lying between them. This CDR3 region has 17 residues.

This clone was picked up a small number of times. The chain combines TRBV5-6 with TRBJ1-2; 9 bases are shared with TRBD1. CDR3 length equals 16 residues. From germline, CDR1 is SGHDT and CDR2 YYEEEE. The junction had 15 bases not matched to a gene; V was cut back by 4 bases and J by 8 bases. CDR3 in amino acids: CASSLDRGGVHNGYTF. The CDR3 DNA reads TGTGCCAGCAGCCTGGACAGGGGTGGCGTGCATAACGGCTACACCTTC.

The chain combines TRBV6-1 with TRBJ1-5, with TRBD1 as a possible D gene (5 bases). Germline CDR1 reads MNHNS; CDR2 reads SASEGT. CDR3 length equals 14 residues. V lost 0 bases to trimming and J lost 6 bases, with 9 bases between them. The chain's CDR3 is CASSEAGGVQPQHF. In DNA, the CDR3 is TGTGCCAGCAGTGAAGCGGGAGGGGTTCAGCCCCAGCATTTT.

This clone was recorded at least ten times. The rearrangement joins TRBV18 to TRBJ1-2; D call uncertain. V was pared by 2 bases and J by 6 bases, with 13 bases between. From germline, CDR1 is KGHSH and CDR2 LQKENI. The CDR3 runs to 14 residues. The CDR3 DNA follows: TGTGCCAGCTCACCAACGGGCCCGGGAGATGGCTACACCTTC. This gives the protein CASSPTGPGDGYTF.

The chain has TRBV5-1 and TRBJ2-3; TRBD1 agrees at 10 bases. After removal of 2 bases from V and 4 bases from J, the junction contained 10 bases not matched to a gene. The CDR3 is made up of 17 amino acids. Germline assignment: CDR1 SGHRS and CDR2 YFSETQ. The CDR3 region is CASSLPPGQGIADTQYF. For the CDR3, the DNA is TGCGCCAGCAGCTTACCCCCGGGACAGGGGATCGCAGATACGCAGTATTTT.

The chain employs TRBV27 and TRBJ1-2; D not certain. Trimming removed 2 bases at V and 4 bases at J, with 8 bases between. The CDR3 loop spans 13 amino acids. CDR1 and CDR2 (germline): MNHEY, SMNVEV (reference sequence). This chain's CDR3 is CASSLAEGYGYTF. CDR3 in DNA: TGTGCCAGCAGTTTAGCCGAGGGCTATGGCTACACCTTC.

V is TRBV7-9 and J is TRBJ2-3; D is possibly TRBD1 (6 bases). The CDR3 loop spans 14 amino acids. V gave up 0 bases and J gave up 6 bases, with 10 bases separating them. Germline V gene lookup returns CDR1 SEHNR and CDR2 FQNEAQ (reference sequence). The CDR3 loop reads CASSLALGADTQYF. CDR3 DNA sequence: TGTGCCAGCAGCTTAGCGCTGGGGGCTGATACGCAGTATTTT. Based on the CDR3 plus reference TRBV7-9 and TRBJ2-3, the full variable domain is DTGVSQNPRHKITKRGQNVTFRCDPISEHNRLYWYRQTLGQGPEFLTYFQNEAQLEKSRLLSDRFSAERPKGSFSTLEIQRTEQGDSAMYLCASSLALGADTQYFGPGTRLTVL.

This clone was found a few times. The chain is built from TRBV29-1 and TRBJ2-3; 7 bases are shared with TRBD1. Germline trimming cut 4 bases from V and 4 bases from J; bases unmatched to any gene: 8. This CDR3 is built from 14 residues. Germline V gene lookup returns CDR1 SQVTM and CDR2 ANQGSEA. The CDR3 DNA reads as TGCAGCGTTGTGACAGGGTTCTTGTCAGATACGCAGTATTTT. It yields the protein CSVVTGFLSDTQYF.